The 16 T cell receptor beta chains below all came from one sample that was sequenced in a study of blood T cell repertoires in COVID-19. The assay was immunoSEQ multiplex PCR, and TCRdb's table has in-frame clones only and misses some. The table has about 250,000 clones, more than 85% seen once; the top ten hold roughly 8.6%. The sample was PBMCs or T cells enriched from blood (not recorded which). The receptor source for this set is a man aged 35-49 years who had recovered from COVID-19.

The table lists this clone with a count of one. The chain carries TRBV23-1 and TRBJ1-2; 10 nucleotides align to TRBD1. TRBV23-1 is given ORF status, its function remaining uncertain. This CDR3 comprises 19 residues. V trimming: 3 bases; J trimming: 4 bases; junction bases outside the gene matches: 17. CDR3 loop: CASSHPLTGGASLSYGYTF. DNA of the CDR3: TGCGCCAGCAGTCATCCTCTGACAGGGGGCGCGAGTTTGTCCTATGGCTACACCTTC.

This rearrangement joins TRBV19 to TRBJ1-5; a possible D gene is TRBD1 (5 bases). Germline lookup yields CDR1 LNHDA and CDR2 SQIVND (reference sequence). The CDR3 length is 13 residues. V lost 3 bases and J lost 7, with 10 bases in between. CDR3: CASSMQGRQPQHF. DNA for the CDR3: TGTGCCAGTAGTATGCAGGGAAGACAGCCCCAGCATTTT.

This chain links TRBV28 with TRBJ2-5; TRBD2 agrees at 10 bases. V lost 4 bases to trimming and J lost 5 bases; unmatched junction nucleotides: 34. The CDR3 loop spans 24 amino acids. The germline V gene has CDR1 MDHEN and CDR2 SYDVKM. CDR3 sequence: CASSYPGTATLLAKREGPLETQYF. CDR3 DNA sequence: TGTGCCAGCAGTTATCCCGGGACCGCAACATTACTAGCTAAGCGGGAGGGCCCTTTGGAGACCCAGTACTTC.

Worth noting for this clone: The identical CDR3 is also encoded by other nucleotide sequences in the sample. The genes are TRBV18 and TRBJ1-5, with 9 bases fitting TRBD1. Trimming at V came to 0 bases and at J to 4 bases, leaving 1 base not matched to a gene. The CDR3 spans 15 residues. Germline-derived CDR1 and CDR2 are KGHSH and LQKENI. CDR3 residues: CASSPPGQGNQPQHF. In DNA, the CDR3 is TGTGCCAGCTCACCACCGGGACAGGGAAATCAGCCCCAGCATTTT. Looking up the rest from reference TRBV18 and TRBJ1-5 gives the full variable domain: NAGVMQNPRHLVRRRGQEARLRCSPMKGHSHVYWYRQLPEEGLKFMVYLQKENIIDESGMPKERFSAEFPKEGPSILRIQQVVRGDSAAYFCASSPPGQGNQPQHFGDGTRLSIL.

The chain employs TRBV29-1 and TRBJ1-2; 7 positions match TRBD1. J lost 4 bases, V lost 4 bases, and 9 bases had no gene match. Germline V CDR1 and CDR2: SQVTM, ANQGSEA. This CDR3 has 14 amino acids. The CDR3 reads CSVAWGQNPYGYTF. The CDR3 DNA follows: TGCAGCGTTGCATGGGGACAGAACCCCTATGGCTACACCTTC.

The chain carries TRBV19 and TRBJ2-1; D possibly corresponds to TRBD1 (6 bases). Trimming cost V 5 bases and J 0 bases, with 14 bases left between them. The V gene's germline CDR1 is LNHDA and CDR2 SQIVND (reference sequence). The CDR3 consists of 16 residues. This CDR3 reads CASSSRDTSSYNEQFF. The DNA for the CDR3 is TGTGCCAGTAGTTCCCGGGACACGAGCTCCTACAATGAGCAGTTCTTC.

In its sample, this clone was seen once. The gene calls are TRBV3-1 (or the pseudogene TRBV3-2) and TRBJ1-5; the D is unclear. The CDR3 sequence is 13 residues long. The germline V and J ends were trimmed by 3 bases and 11 bases, with 14 bases remaining between them. Looked up from germline, CDR1 is LGHDT and CDR2 is YNNKEL (reference sequence). The CDR3 sequence is CASSHSGGEAQHF. As DNA, the CDR3 is TGTGCCAGCAGCCATAGTGGTGGTGAGGCCCAGCATTTT.

The rearrangement uses TRBV7-2 and TRBJ1-2; a possible D gene is TRBD1 (6 bases). The CDR3 totals 14 residues. Germline CDR1 SGHTA, CDR2 FQGNSA. Trimming left V 5 bases short and J 6 bases short, with 16 bases between. The CDR3 DNA is TGTGCCAGCAGCCCAGGGACATTGGGGCATGGCTACACCTTC. This encodes CASSPGTLGHGYTF.

Concerning this clone: The identical CDR3 is also encoded by other nucleotide sequences in the sample. CDR3 in amino acids: CASSVTGNTEAFF. For the CDR3, the DNA is TGTGCCAGCAGCGTGACAGGGAACACTGAAGCTTTCTTT. This chain links TRBV9 with TRBJ1-1; possible D gene TRBD1, 6 bases. Trimming removed 2 bases from V and 1 base from J, with 6 bases in between. Germline V gene lookup returns CDR1 SGDLS and CDR2 YYNGEE. This CDR3 region has 13 residues.

This chain connects TRBV4-2 to TRBJ1-2; D possibly corresponds to TRBD1 (6 bases). V lost 3 bases, J lost 2 bases, and 10 bases lay in between. The germline CDR1 and CDR2 sequences are LGHNA and YNFKEQ. The CDR3 consists of 14 residues. CDR3 nucleotide sequence: TGTGCCAGCAGCCAGACACAGGGCAACTATGGCTACACCTTC. This encodes CASSQTQGNYGYTF.

The J gene is TRBJ1-5, the V gene TRBV19; 11 bases are a match to TRBD1. Germline-derived CDR1 and CDR2 are LNHDA and SQIVND (reference sequence). The V and J ends lost 10 bases and 2 bases, in that order; junction bases with no gene match: 19. The CDR3 has 19 residues. The CDR3 loop is CATTASRVGTGGGNQPQHF. CDR3 DNA: TGTGCCACAACCGCCTCTCGAGTAGGGACAGGGGGTGGCAATCAGCCCCAGCATTTT.

This clone appeared once. The chain recombines TRBV28 with TRBJ1-1, with 10 bases matching TRBD1. There are 15 residues in the CDR3. The trim removed 3 bases at V and 3 bases at J, leaving 4 bases unmatched. Germline CDR1 is MDHEN and CDR2 is SYDVKM. CDR3 residues: CASSFLGQGYTEAFF. Written as DNA, the CDR3 is TGTGCCAGCAGTTTCTTGGGACAGGGGTACACTGAAGCTTTCTTT.

The chain uses TRBV29-1 and TRBJ2-3; 9 bases align to TRBD1. CDR1 and CDR2 (germline): SQVTM, ANQGSEA. Trimming removed 3 bases from V and 4 bases from J; junction bases left unmatched: 5. The CDR3 extends over 14 amino acids. The CDR3 DNA is TGCAGCGTTGATTTGGGACAGGGCGCAGATACGCAGTATTTT. Protein: CSVDLGQGADTQYF.

V and J are TRBV10-3 and TRBJ2-2, with TRBD2 matching 7 bases. CDR1 ENHRY and CDR2 SYGVKD come from the germline V gene. The CDR3 extends over 15 amino acids. The trim removed 4 bases at V and 6 bases at J, leaving 8 bases unmatched. As DNA, the CDR3 is TGTGCCATCAGTGGGGCTAGCGGCCCCCCCGGGGAGCTGTTTTTT. This gives the protein CAISGASGPPGELFF.

The V and J genes are TRBV5-1 and TRBJ1-1, with 9 bases aligning to TRBD1. CDR3 size: 15 residues. Germline V gene data show CDR1 as SGHRS and CDR2 as YFSETQ. The V and J ends lost 4 bases and 5 bases, in that order; junction bases with no gene match: 9. CDR3 sequence (DNA): TGCGCCAGCAGCACCGAAACAGGGGGCTTTACTGAAGCTTTCTTT. It translates to CASSTETGGFTEAFF.

The V call is TRBV5-8, the J call TRBJ1-3; D is uncertain. The germline V gene encodes CDR1 SGHTS and CDR2 YDEGEE. This CDR3 region has 15 residues. V lost 1 base and J lost 6, with 14 bases in between. CDR3 region: CASSLLRGISNTIYF. CDR3 DNA: TGTGCCAGCAGCTTGCTTCGAGGGATTTCAAACACCATATATTTT.